This TCR beta chain is drawn from a study of identical twins. From germline, CDR1 is MDHEN and CDR2 SYDVKM. Between the trimmed V and J ends, which lost 2 bases and 0 bases, there was a span of 11 bases. The CDR3 totals 16 residues. From the 5' RACE reads, TCRdb called clonotypes with MiXCR, one entry per CDR3 protein. The data contain nearly 250,000 distinct CDR3 sequences, roughly 7% of them singletons. Another study also made use of these data, one on yellow fever vaccine responses in identical twins.

The sequence came from a woman aged 18-30 years in good health. The V gene is TRBV28, the J gene TRBJ2-1, with D unresolved. The material sequenced was memory (CD45RO+) T cells sorted from blood. This CDR3 reads CASSLVRLSSYNEQFF. The CDR3 DNA reads as TGTGCCAGCAGTTTAGTGCGATTGAGCTCCTACAATGAGCAGTTCTTC.